A single sample is the source of the 9 T cell receptor beta chains below, sequenced in a study of identical twins. TCRdb redid the calling of the 5' RACE reads with MiXCR, one entry per CDR3 protein. The data contain around 160,000 distinct CDR3 sequences, roughly 3.5% of them singletons. The sample was memory T cells sorted from blood. The receptor set was obtained from a man aged 18 to 30 in good health.

This clonotype was seen repeatedly, ten times or more. The chain combines TRBV12-3 or TRBV12-4 with TRBJ2-1; no definite D call. Trimming removed 5 bases at V and 5 bases at J, with 7 bases between. The CDR3 loop spans 12 amino acids. The CDR3 nucleotides are TGTGCCAGCAGTCCCATTAACAATGAGCAGTTCTTC. This translates into CASSPINNEQFF.

This clonotype was detected ten times or more. The J gene is TRBJ2-7, the V gene TRBV3-1, with 9 nucleotides matching TRBD1. This CDR3 contains 13 residues. The germline V gene has CDR1 LGHDT and CDR2 YNNKEL (reference sequence). After removal of 8 bases from V and 2 bases from J, the junction contained 4 bases not matched to a gene. The CDR3 sequence is CASGRQGAYEQYF. The DNA of the CDR3 is TGTGCCAGCGGCAGACAGGGGGCCTACGAGCAGTACTTC.

This clonotype was counted many times. This chain links TRBV7-8 with TRBJ2-1; either TRBD1 or TRBD2 may supply D (5 bases each). Trimming removed 5 bases at V and 5 bases at J, with 10 bases between. The CDR3 runs 13 residues. CDR1 and CDR2 (germline): SGHVS, FQNEAQ. Written as DNA, the CDR3 is TGTGCCAGCAGCGAGGGACGCCACAATGAGCAGTTCTTC. Translating gives CASSEGRHNEQFF.

This clonotype has at least ten counts. The chain couples TRBV20-1 to TRBJ1-3, with 7 positions matching TRBD1. After removal of 3 bases from V and 4 bases from J, the junction contained 3 bases not matched to a gene. Germline CDR1 is DFQATT and CDR2 is SNEGSKA (reference sequence). This CDR3 has 13 residues. The CDR3, as DNA: TGCAGTGCTAGGGAGGGACAGGGAAACACCATATATTTT. Translating gives CSAREGQGNTIYF.

This clonotype has at least ten counts. The V gene is TRBV11-1, the J gene TRBJ2-3; the match to TRBD2 covers 7 bases. Trimming cost V 5 bases and J 3 bases; bases outside gene matches: 8. The CDR3 length is 15 residues. In germline, CDR1 is SGHAT, CDR2 FQDESV (reference sequence). CDR3: CASSPQAGRTDTQYF. The DNA for the CDR3 is TGTGCCAGCAGCCCCCAAGCGGGGAGAACAGATACGCAGTATTTT.

This clonotype showed up many times. The rearrangement joins TRBV5-5 to TRBJ1-1; TRBD1 might be the D (6 bases). This CDR3 has 13 residues. V was shortened by 4 bases and J by 10 bases, with 17 bases between the two germline ends. In germline, CDR1 is SGHKS, CDR2 YYEKEE (reference sequence). The CDR3 here is CASSPDRRFAAFF. CDR3 nucleotides: TGTGCCAGCAGCCCGGACAGAAGGTTTGCAGCTTTCTTT.

This clonotype was seen repeatedly, ten times or more. The chain combines TRBV20-1 with TRBJ1-1; no reliable D call. There are 15 residues in the CDR3. The germline gives CDR1 DFQATT, CDR2 SNEGSKA (reference sequence). V was trimmed by 5 bases and J by 8 bases, leaving 24 bases between them. CDR3 amino acids: CSAWAGAGRSGEAFF. CDR3 DNA: TGCAGTGCTTGGGCCGGAGCTGGGAGGTCGGGCGAAGCTTTCTTT.

This clonotype was detected many times. The J gene is TRBJ2-1, the V gene TRBV7-8; TRBD1 matches 11 bases. The CDR3 covers 15 residues. Germline trimming cut 5 bases from V and 5 bases from J; bases unmatched to any gene: 5. Per the germline V gene, CDR1 is SGHVS and CDR2 is FQNEAQ. CDR3 protein: CASSAWGQGDNEQFF. The DNA of the CDR3 is TGTGCCAGCAGCGCCTGGGGACAGGGGGACAATGAGCAGTTCTTC.

Concerning this clonotype itself: This could be a read error, since a much larger clone is one nucleotide away. The chain employs TRBV27 and TRBJ1-5; tentative D call: TRBD1 (6 bases). V gave up 11 bases and J gave up 11 bases, with 19 bases separating them. The CDR3 sequence is 12 residues long. CDR1 and CDR2 from the germline V gene are MNHEY and SMNVEV (reference sequence). The CDR3 loop is CASGSGARTQHF. In nucleotides, the CDR3 is TGTGCCTCCGGTTCGGGGGCACGGACCCAGCATTTT.